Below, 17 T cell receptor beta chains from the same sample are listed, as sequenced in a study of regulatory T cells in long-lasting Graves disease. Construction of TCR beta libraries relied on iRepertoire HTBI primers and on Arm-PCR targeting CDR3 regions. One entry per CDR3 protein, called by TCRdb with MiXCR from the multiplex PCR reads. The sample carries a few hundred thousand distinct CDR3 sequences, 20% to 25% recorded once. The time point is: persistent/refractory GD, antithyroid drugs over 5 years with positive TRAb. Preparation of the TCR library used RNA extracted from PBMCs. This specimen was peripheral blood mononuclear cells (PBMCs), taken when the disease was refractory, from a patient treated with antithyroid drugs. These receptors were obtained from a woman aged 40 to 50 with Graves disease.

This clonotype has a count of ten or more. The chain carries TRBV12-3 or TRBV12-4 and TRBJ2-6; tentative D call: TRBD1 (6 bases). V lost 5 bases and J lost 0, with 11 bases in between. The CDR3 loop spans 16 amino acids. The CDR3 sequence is CASSGQSFSGANVLTF. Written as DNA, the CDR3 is TGTGCCAGCAGTGGACAGTCATTCTCTGGGGCCAACGTCCTGACTTTC.

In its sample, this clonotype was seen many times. CDR3 bases: TGTGCCAGCAGGGCGGACAGGAACCAAGAGACCCAGTACTTC. Translating gives CASRADRNQETQYF. This chain connects TRBV2 to TRBJ2-5; 7 positions agree with TRBD1. Trimming took 6 bases from V and 0 from J; bases not matched to a gene: 4. Germline assignment: CDR1 SNHLY and CDR2 FYNNEI. CDR3 length: 14 amino acids.

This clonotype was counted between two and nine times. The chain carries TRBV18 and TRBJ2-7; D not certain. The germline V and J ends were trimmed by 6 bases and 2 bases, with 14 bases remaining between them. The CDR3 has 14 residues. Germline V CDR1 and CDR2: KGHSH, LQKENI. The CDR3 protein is CASSRSHSTYEQYF. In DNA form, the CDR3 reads TGTGCCAGCTCTCGATCGCACAGCACCTACGAGCAGTACTTC.

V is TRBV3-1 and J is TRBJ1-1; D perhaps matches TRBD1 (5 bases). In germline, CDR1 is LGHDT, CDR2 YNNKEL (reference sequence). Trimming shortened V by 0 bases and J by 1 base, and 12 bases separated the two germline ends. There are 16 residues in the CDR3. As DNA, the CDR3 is TGTGCCAGCAGCCAAGATCCGGGGCGCCGGAACACTGAAGCTTTCTTT. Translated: CASSQDPGRRNTEAFF.

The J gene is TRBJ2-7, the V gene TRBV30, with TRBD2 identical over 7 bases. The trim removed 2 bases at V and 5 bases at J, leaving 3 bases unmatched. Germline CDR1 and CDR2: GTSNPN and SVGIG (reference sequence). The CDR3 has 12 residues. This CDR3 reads CAWSPGGDEQYF. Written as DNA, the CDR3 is TGTGCCTGGAGTCCTGGGGGGGACGAGCAGTACTTC. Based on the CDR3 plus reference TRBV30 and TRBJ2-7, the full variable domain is SQTIHQWPATLVQPVGSPLSLECTVEGTSNPNLYWYRQAAGRGLQLLFYSVGIGQISSEVPQNLSASRPQDRQFILSSKKLLLSDSGFYLCAWSPGGDEQYFGPGTRLTVT.

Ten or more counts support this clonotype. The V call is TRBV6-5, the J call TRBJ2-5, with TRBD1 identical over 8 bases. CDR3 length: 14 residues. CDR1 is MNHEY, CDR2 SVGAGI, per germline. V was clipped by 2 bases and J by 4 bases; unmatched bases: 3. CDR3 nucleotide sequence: TGTGCCAGCAGTTACATTGACAGGGGAGAGACCCAGTACTTC. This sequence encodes CASSYIDRGETQYF.

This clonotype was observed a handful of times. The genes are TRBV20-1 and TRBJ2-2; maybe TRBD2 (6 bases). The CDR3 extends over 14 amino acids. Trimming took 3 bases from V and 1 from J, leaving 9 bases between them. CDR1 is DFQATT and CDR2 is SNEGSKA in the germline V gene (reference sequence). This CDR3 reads CSASGGKNTGELFF. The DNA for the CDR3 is TGCAGTGCTAGCGGCGGGAAGAACACCGGGGAGCTGTTTTTT.

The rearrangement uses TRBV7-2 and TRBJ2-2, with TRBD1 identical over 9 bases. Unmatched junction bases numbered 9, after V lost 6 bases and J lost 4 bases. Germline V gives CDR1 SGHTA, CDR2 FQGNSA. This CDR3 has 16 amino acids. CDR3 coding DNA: TGTGCCAGCAGGAGGATTGGACAGGGGCCCACCGGGGAGCTGTTTTTT. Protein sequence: CASRRIGQGPTGELFF.

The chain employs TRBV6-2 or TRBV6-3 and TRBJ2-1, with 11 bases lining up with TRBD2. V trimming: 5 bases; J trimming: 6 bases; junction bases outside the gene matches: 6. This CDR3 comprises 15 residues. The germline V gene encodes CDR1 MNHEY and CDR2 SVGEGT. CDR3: CASSRGTSGSNEQFF. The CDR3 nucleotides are TGTGCCAGCAGTAGGGGCACTAGCGGGAGCAATGAGCAGTTCTTC.

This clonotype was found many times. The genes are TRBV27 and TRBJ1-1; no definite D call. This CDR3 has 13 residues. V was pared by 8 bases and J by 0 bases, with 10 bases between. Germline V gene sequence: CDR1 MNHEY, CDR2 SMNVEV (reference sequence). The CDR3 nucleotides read TGTGCCAGCGCCGCCGGCCTGAACACTGAAGCTTTCTTT. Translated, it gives CASAAGLNTEAFF.

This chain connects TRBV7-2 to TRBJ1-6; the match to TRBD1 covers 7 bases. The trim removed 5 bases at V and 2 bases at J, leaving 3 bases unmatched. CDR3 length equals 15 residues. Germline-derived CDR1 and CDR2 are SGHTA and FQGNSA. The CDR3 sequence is CASSAGTAYNSPLHF. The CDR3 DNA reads TGTGCCAGCAGCGCCGGGACAGCCTATAATTCACCCCTCCACTTT.

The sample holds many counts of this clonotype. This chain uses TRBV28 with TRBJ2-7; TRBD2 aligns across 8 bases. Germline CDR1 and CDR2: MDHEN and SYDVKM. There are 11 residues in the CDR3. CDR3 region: CATGGVREQYF. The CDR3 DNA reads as TGTGCGACGGGGGGGGTGCGGGAGCAGTACTTC.

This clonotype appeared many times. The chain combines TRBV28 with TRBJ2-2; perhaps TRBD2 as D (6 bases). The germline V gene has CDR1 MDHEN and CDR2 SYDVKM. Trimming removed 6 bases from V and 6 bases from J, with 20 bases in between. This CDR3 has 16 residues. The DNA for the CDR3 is TGTGCCAGCAGCTCGCGGGGCAAGCTCCCACCCGGGGAGCTGTTTTTT. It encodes CASSSRGKLPPGELFF.

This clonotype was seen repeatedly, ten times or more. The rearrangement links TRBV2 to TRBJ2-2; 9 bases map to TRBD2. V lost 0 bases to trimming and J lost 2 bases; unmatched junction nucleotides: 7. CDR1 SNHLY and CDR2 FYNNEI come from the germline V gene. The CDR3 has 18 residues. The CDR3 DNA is TGTGCCAGCAGTGAAGCTAGGCTAGCGGGAATTAACACCGGGGAGCTGTTTTTT. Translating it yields CASSEARLAGINTGELFF.

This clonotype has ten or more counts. CDR3 nucleotide sequence: TGCAGTGCTAAAGGGGGCTTCTCCTACGAGCAGTACTTC. It yields the protein CSAKGGFSYEQYF. This chain joins TRBV20-1 and TRBJ2-7; 7 nucleotides line up with TRBD1. The CDR3 has 13 amino acids. The V gene end was trimmed by 4 bases and the J gene end by 0 bases; junction bases not matched to a gene: 3. The germline V gene has CDR1 DFQATT and CDR2 SNEGSKA (reference sequence).

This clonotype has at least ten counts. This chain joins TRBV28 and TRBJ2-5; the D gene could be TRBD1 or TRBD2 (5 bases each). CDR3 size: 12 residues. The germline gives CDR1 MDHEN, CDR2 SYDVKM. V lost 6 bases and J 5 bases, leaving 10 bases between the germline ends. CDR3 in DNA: TGTGCCAGCAGGGGGGTAGGGGAGACCCAGTACTTC. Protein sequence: CASRGVGETQYF. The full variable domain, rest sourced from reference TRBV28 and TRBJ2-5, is DVKVTQSSRYLVKRTGEKVFLECVQDMDHENMFWYRQDPGLGLRLIYFSYDVKMKEKGDIPEGYSVSREKKERFSLILESASTNQTSMYLCASRGVGETQYFGPGTRLLVL.

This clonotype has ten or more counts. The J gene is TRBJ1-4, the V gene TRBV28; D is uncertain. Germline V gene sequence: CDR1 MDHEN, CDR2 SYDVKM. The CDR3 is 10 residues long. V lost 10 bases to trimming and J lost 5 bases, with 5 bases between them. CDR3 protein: CATRNEKLFF. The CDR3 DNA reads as TGTGCCACCCGAAATGAAAAACTGTTTTTT.